These T cell receptor beta chains were read from a single sample in a study of cytomegalovirus exposure and HLA in healthy donors. TCRdb's copy holds only in-frame clones and misses some; the assay was immunoSEQ multiplex PCR. The sample yields 150,000 or so clones, about 80% seen once. Sample: PBMCs. Receptor source: a middle-aged man in good health and CMV-seropositive. Both conserved end residues are part of each CDR3.

V gene | CDR3 protein
TRBV2 | CASREQGGFYEQYF
TRBV7-9 | CASSLGDTGELFF
TRBV7-9 | CASSSNNLGRGSNEQFF
TRBV7-8 | CASSLFGGTAVDETQYF
TRBV7-2 | CASSLQSGQGGNTIYF
TRBV6-4 | CASSPGLAGVYNEQFF
TRBV15 | CATSRDRAGWAYEQYF
TRBV7-2 | CASSLAGGSGETQYF
TRBV27 | CASRPGLADTGELFF
TRBV11-2 | CASSRGQGVLKEQYF
TRBV30 | CAGAGGGQGPAFF
TRBV5-4 | CASSSGLAGVSYEQYF
TRBV5-4 | CASSRDGQGRYGYTF
TRBV28 | CASSLTSGGTDTQYF
TRBV11-2 | CASSFRLMLAGVWNEQFF
TRBV7-6 | CASSPSFAGRGETQYF
TRBV10-3 | CAIRGGAGREGPNEQFF
TRBV30 | CAWSRLDRVQKLFF
TRBV21-1 | CASSRQGTGYGYTF
TRBV15 | CAARARGSSGANVLTF
TRBV27 | CASSFGRDYGYTF
TRBV6-6 | CASSYSNGLPYEQYF
TRBV10-3 | CAIRDSKETQYF
TRBV6-1 | CASSELQDRLAGTHEQFF
TRBV7-6 | CASSSLAGSSYNEQFF
TRBV12-5 | CASGWADYEEEQYF
TRBV9 | CASSPPAAISTDTQYF
TRBV9 | CASNPREAGNTIYF
TRBV6-1 | CASRGDGYTF
TRBV2 | CASRVRSNEKLFF
TRBV7-3 | CASSPKLAGVGGELFF
TRBV28 | CASSFSGGYNEQFF
TRBV19 | CASSIPGRTGELFF
TRBV27 | CASSLSRTLGQGYGYTF
TRBV4-2 | CASSRGQGGEQYF
TRBV27 | CASSPGTGKTEAFF
TRBV2 | CASSEQTGSYEQYF
TRBV19 | CASSKGLAGVPSEQYF
TRBV20-1 | CSARGSEAFF
TRBV5-8 | CASRRWGAGELFF
TRBV28 | CASSPSLRVAGTGELFF
TRBV5-4 | CASSGNPGTSGKGEQYF
TRBV7-9 | CASTSRDSSLGEQFF
TRBV4-1 | CASSLSRDRGGTTNEKLFF
TRBV30 | CAWAGTGTETQYF
TRBV6-5 | CASSYSGLTDNEQFF
TRBV27 | CASRNSGTSGRRGKNSQYF
TRBV21-1 | CASSNRTAYQPQHF
TRBV5-1 | CASSLAAGATDTQYF
TRBV28 | CASSPLGTGNNYEQYF
TRBV4-1 | CASSLGQGGEKLFF
TRBV4-3 | CASSQDPNRGAPSSGNTIYF
TRBV13 | CASSLATSARTDTQYF
TRBV28 | CASIRGGDGQPQHF
TRBV9 | CASSHNTGDPYGYTF
TRBV19 | CASSIGLAGPSGAKNIQYF
TRBV27 | CASRKTGGNTIYF